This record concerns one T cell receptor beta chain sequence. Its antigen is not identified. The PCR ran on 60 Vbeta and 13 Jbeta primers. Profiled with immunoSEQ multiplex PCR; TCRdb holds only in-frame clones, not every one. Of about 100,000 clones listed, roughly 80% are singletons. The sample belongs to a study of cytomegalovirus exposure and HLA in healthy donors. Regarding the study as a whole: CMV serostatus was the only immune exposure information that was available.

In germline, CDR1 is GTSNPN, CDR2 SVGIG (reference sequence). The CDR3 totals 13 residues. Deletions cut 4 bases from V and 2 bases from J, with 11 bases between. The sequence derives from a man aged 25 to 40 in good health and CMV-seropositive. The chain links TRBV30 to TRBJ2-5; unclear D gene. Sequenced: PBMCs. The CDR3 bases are TGTGCCTGGAAGGTTGGCGGACAAGAGACCCAGTACTTC. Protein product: CAWKVGGQETQYF.